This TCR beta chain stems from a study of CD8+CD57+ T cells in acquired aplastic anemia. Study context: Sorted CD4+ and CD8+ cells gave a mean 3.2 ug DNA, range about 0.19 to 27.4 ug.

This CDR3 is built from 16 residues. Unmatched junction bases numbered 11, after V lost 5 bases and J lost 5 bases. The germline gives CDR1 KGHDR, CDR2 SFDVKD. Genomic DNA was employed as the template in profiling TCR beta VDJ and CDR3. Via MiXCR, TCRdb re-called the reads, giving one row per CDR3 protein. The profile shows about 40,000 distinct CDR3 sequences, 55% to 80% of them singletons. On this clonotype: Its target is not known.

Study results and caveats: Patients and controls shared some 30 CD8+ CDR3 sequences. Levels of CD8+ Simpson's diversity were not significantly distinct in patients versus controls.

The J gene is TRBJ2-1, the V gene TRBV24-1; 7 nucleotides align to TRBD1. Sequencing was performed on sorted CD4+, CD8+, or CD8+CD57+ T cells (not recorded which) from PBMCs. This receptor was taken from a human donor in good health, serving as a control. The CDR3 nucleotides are TGTGCCACCAGTGGCCCCAAGGGACAGATTCACAATGAGCAGTTCTTC. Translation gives CATSGPKGQIHNEQFF.